Described below is a single TCR beta chain sequence and its context. Antigen: not known. The authors ran a second PCR of about 6 to 11 cycles using a sample-barcoded 5' primer and a J-beta primer mix. From the 5' RACE reads, TCRdb called clonotypes with MiXCR, one entry per CDR3 protein. The table shows about 1.6 million distinct CDR3 sequences, with about 31% occurring only once. This CDR3 spans 17 amino acids. The junction had 17 bases not matched to a gene; V was cut back by 6 bases and J by 6 bases. Roughly 9.8 milliliters of peripheral blood were drawn from each donor. Isolated PBMCs totaled at least 6 million in each sample. The sample originates from a study of blood T cells in healthy people across ages. Points from the study as a whole: Per million T cells, TCR beta diversity dropped roughly linearly as age increased.

This receptor was taken from a woman aged 25-40 years in good health. V usage is TRBV12-3 or TRBV12-4 and J usage is TRBJ2-1; 7 positions match TRBD2. Sample: blood. In nucleotides, the CDR3 is TGTGCCAGCAGCCCCCCGGGGTCGACGGGAGGCCGCAATGAGCAGTTCTTC. It codes for CASSPPGSTGGRNEQFF.